This TCR beta chain was observed in a study of shared clonotypes between healthy human individuals. This clone was seen just once. Its antigen is unknown. V was shortened by 4 bases and J by 5 bases, with 15 bases between the two germline ends. Germline V gene sequence: CDR1 KGHSH, CDR2 LQKENI. The CDR3 extends over 14 amino acids. Clones were read by immunoSEQ multiplex PCR, and TCRdb kept only the in-frame ones, dropping some. The table includes approximately 1,500,000 clones, approximately 98% detected once. Study-wide points: Lower generation probabilities were found for non-shared clonotypes than for those shared by all four donors.

Every donor was a Caucasian adult from Nashville, Tennessee. The specimen sequenced was naive CD4+ T cells sorted from blood. Sample subset: CD45RA+ positively selected. This TCR was sampled from a young man in good health. The V call is TRBV18, the J call TRBJ2-7; D is tentatively TRBD1 or TRBD2 (6 bases each). The CDR3: CASSQATGAHEQYF. In nucleotides, the CDR3 is TGTGCCAGCTCACAAGCGACGGGGGCCCACGAGCAGTACTTC.